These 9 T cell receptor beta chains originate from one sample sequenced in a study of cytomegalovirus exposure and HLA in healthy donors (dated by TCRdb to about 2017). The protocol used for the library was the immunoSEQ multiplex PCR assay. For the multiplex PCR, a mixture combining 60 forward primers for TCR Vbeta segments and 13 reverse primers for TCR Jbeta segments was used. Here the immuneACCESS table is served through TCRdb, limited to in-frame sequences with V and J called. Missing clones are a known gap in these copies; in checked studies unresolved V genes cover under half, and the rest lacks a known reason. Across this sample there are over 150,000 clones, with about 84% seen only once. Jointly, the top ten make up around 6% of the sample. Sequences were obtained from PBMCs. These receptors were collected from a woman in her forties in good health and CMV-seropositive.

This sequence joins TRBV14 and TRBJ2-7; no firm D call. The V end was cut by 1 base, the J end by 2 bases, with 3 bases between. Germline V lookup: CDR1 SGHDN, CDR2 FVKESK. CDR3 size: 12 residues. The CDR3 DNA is TGTGCCAGCAGCCAAGCTACCTACGAGCAGTACTTC. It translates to CASSQATYEQYF.

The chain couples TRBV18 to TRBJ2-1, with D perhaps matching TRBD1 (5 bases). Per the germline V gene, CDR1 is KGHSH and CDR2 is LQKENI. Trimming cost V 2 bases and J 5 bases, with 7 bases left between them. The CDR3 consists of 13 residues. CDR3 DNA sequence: TGTGCCAGCTCACCAGGGGCGGACAATGAGCAGTTCTTC. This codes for CASSPGADNEQFF. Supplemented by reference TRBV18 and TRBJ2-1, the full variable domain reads NAGVMQNPRHLVRRRGQEARLRCSPMKGHSHVYWYRQLPEEGLKFMVYLQKENIIDESGMPKERFSAEFPKEGPSILRIQQVVRGDSAAYFCASSPGADNEQFFGPGTRLTVL.

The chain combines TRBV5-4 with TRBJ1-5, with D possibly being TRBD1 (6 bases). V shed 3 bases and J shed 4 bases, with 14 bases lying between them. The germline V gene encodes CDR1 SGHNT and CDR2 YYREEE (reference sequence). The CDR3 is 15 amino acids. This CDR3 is CASSSPTGLNQPQHF. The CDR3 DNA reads TGTGCCAGCAGCTCGCCGACAGGTCTTAATCAGCCCCAGCATTTT.

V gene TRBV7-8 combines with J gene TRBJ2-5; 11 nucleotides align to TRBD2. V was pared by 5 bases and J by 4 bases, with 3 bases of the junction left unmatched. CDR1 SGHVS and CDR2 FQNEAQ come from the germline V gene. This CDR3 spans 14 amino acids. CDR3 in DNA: TGTGCCAGCAGCCCGGGACTAGCGGTAGAGACCCAGTACTTC. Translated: CASSPGLAVETQYF.

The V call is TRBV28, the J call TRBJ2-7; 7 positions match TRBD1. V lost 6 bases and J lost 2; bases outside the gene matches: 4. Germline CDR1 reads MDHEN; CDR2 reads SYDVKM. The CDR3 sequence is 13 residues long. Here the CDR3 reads CASRRDSPYEQYF. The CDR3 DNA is TGTGCCAGCAGGAGGGACAGTCCCTACGAGCAGTACTTC.

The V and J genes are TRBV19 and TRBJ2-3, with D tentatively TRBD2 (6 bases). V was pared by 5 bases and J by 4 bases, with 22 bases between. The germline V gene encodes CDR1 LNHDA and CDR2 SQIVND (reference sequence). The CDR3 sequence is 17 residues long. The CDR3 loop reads CASSVAGTRRKADTQYF. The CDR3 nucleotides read TGTGCCAGTAGTGTCGCGGGGACCCGGCGTAAGGCAGATACGCAGTATTTT.

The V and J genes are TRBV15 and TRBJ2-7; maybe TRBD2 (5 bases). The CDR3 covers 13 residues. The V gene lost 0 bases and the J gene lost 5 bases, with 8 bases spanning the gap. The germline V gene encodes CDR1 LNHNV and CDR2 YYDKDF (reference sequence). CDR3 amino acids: CATSRDSEDEQYF. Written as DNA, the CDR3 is TGTGCCACCAGCAGAGATTCGGAGGACGAGCAGTACTTC. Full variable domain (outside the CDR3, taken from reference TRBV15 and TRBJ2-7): DAMVIQNPRYQVTQFGKPVTLSCSQTLNHNVMYWYQQKSSQAPKLLFHYYDKDFNNEADTPDNFQSRRPNTSFCFLDIRSPGLGDTAMYLCATSRDSEDEQYFGPGTRLTVT.

Here the CDR3 reads CASSQLCLAGPQETQYF. In DNA form, the CDR3 reads TGCGCCAGCAGTCAATTGTGTCTAGCGGGGCCGCAAGAGACCCAGTACTTC. The rearrangement uses TRBV23-1 and TRBJ2-5, with 9 bases that match TRBD2. TRBV23-1 is an ORF, with its function uncertain. The trim removed 1 base at V and 2 bases at J, leaving 8 bases unmatched. This CDR3 has 17 residues.

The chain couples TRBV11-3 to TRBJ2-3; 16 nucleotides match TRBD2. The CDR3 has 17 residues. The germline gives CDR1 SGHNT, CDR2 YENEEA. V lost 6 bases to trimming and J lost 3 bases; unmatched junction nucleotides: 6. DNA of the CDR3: TGTGCCAGCAGTTTCGGGACTAGCGGGAGGGGGACAGATACGCAGTATTTT. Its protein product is CASSFGTSGRGTDTQYF.